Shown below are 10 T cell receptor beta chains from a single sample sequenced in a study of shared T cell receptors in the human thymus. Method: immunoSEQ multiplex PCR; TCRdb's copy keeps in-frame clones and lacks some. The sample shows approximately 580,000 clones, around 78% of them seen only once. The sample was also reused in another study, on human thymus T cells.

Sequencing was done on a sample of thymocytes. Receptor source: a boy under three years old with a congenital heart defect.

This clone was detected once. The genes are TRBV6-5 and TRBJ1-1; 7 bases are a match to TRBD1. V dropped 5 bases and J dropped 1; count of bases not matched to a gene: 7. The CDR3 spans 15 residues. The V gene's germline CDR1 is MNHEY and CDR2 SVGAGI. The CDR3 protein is CASSNNRGGNTEAFF. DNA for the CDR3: TGTGCCAGCAGTAACAACAGGGGCGGGAACACTGAAGCTTTCTTT.

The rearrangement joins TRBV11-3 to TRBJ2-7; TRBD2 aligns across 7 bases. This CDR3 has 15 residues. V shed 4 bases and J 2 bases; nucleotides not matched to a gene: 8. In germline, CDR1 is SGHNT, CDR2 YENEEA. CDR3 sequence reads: CASSWVTSRPYEQYF. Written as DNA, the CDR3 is TGTGCCAGCAGCTGGGTGACTAGCAGACCCTACGAGCAGTACTTC.

CDR3 in amino acids: CSVEDWKEDRGHNEQFF. CDR3 coding DNA: TGCAGCGTTGAAGATTGGAAGGAGGACAGGGGACACAATGAGCAGTTCTTC. The chain couples TRBV29-1 to TRBJ2-1; 9 bases fit TRBD1. Germline V gives CDR1 SQVTM, CDR2 ANQGSEA. The CDR3 runs to 17 residues. J gave up 5 bases and V 0 bases, and 11 bases lay outside the gene matches.

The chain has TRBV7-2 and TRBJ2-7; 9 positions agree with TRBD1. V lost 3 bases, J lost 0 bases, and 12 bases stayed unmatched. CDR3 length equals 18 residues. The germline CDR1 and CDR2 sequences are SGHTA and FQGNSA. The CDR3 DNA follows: TGTGCCAGCAGCTTTGAGGGGGGGACGGGACAGGGCTCCTACGAGCAGTACTTC. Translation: CASSFEGGTGQGSYEQYF.

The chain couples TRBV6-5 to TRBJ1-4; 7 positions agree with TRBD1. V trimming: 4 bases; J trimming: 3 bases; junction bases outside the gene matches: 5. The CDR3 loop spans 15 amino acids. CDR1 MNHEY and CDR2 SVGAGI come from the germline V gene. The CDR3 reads CASSCQGGANEKLFF. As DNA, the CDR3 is TGTGCCAGCAGTTGTCAGGGGGGAGCTAATGAAAAACTGTTTTTT.

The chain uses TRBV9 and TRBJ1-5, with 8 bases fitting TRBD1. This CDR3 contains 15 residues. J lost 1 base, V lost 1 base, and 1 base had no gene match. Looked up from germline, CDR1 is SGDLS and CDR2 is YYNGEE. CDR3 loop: CASSVTGGSNQPQHF. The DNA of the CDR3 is TGTGCCAGCAGCGTAACAGGGGGGAGCAATCAGCCCCAGCATTTT.

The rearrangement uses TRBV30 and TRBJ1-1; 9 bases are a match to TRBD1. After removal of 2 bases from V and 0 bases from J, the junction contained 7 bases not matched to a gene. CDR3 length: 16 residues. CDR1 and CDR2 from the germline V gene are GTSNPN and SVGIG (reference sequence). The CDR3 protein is CAWSWGQGLMNTEAFF. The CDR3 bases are TGTGCCTGGAGTTGGGGACAGGGACTTATGAACACTGAAGCTTTCTTT.

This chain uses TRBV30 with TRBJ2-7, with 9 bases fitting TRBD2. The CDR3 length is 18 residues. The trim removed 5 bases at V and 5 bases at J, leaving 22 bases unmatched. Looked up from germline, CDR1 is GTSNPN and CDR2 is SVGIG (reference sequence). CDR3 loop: CAWGAFPGRREGPHEQYF. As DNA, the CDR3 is TGTGCCTGGGGTGCCTTTCCTGGTCGGCGGGAGGGCCCCCACGAGCAGTACTTC. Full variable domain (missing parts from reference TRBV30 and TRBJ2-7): SQTIHQWPATLVQPVGSPLSLECTVEGTSNPNLYWYRQAAGRGLQLLFYSVGIGQISSEVPQNLSASRPQDRQFILSSKKLLLSDSGFYLCAWGAFPGRREGPHEQYFGPGTRLTVT.

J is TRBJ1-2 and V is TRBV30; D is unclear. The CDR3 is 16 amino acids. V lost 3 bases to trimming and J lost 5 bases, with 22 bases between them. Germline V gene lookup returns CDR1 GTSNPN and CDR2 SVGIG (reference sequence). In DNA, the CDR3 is TGTGCCTGGAGGCCGCCAGGCTCCGGCCGAATATATGGCTACACCTTC. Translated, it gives CAWRPPGSGRIYGYTF.

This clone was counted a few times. As DNA, the CDR3 is TGTGCCAGCAGTGAATTGTTGGAAGGGGCCAATGAGCAGTTCTTC. Translation gives CASSELLEGANEQFF. The J gene is TRBJ2-1, the V gene TRBV6-1; tentative D call: TRBD1 (5 bases). The CDR3 runs 15 residues. The germline V and J ends were trimmed by 2 bases and 6 bases, with 14 bases remaining between them. Per germline, CDR1 MNHNS and CDR2 SASEGT.